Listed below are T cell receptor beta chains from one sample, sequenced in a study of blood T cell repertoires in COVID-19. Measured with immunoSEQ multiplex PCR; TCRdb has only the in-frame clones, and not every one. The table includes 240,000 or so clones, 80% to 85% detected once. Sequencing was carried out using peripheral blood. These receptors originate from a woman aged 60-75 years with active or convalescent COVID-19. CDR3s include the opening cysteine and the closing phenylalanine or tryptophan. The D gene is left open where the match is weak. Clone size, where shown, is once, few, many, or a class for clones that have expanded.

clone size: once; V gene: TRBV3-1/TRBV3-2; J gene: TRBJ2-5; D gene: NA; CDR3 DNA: TGTGCCAGCAGCCAGGAAGGGGGTAAGACAGAGACCCAGTACTTC; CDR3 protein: CASSQEGGKTETQYF
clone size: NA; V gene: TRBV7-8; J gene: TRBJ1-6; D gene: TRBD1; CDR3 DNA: TGTGCCAGCAGCTTCACCGGGACAGGGAATTCACCCCTCCACTTT; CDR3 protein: CASSFTGTGNSPLHF
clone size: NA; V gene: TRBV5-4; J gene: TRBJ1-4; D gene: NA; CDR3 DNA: TGTGCCAGCAGCTTGATCGGTGAGGAAAAACTGTTTTTT; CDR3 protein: CASSLIGEEKLFF
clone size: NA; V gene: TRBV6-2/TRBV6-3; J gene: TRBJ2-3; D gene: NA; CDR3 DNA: TGTGCCAGCAGTTATGTCTTGCAGGCGCAGTATTTT; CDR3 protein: CASSYVLQAQYF
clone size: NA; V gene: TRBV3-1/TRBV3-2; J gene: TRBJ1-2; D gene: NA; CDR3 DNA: TGTGCCAGCAGCCAAGATAGGGGCTTGGGGGGCTACACCTTC; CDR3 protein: CASSQDRGLGGYTF
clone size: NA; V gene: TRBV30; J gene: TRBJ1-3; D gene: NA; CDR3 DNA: TGTGCCTGGAGTAGTGCGGCTGGAAACACCATATATTTT; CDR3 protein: CAWSSAAGNTIYF
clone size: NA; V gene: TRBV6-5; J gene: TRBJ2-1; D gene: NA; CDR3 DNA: TGTGCCAGCAGTTACGCCGCCGGTTCCTACAATGAGCAGTTCTTC; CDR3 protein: CASSYAAGSYNEQFF
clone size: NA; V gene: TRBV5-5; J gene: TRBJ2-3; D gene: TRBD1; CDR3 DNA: TGTGCCAGCAGCTTAGAGTGGACAGGAGGACGCACAGATACGCAGTATTTT; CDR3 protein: CASSLEWTGGRTDTQYF
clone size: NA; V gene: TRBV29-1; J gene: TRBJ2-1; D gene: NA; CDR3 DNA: TGCAGCGTAGTAAAACAGGGAAGGTGGGATGAGCAGTTCTTC; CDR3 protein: CSVVKQGRWDEQFF
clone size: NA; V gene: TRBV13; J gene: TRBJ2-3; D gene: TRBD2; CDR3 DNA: TGTGCCAGCAGCTTAATAGCGGGGGGGAGCACAGATACGCAGTATTTT; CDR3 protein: CASSLIAGGSTDTQYF
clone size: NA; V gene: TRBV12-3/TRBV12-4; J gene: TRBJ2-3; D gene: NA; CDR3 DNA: TGTGCCAGCAGTATAGGAGAAATCGATACGCAGTATTTT; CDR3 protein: CASSIGEIDTQYF
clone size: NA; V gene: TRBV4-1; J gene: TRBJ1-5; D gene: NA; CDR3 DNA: TGCGCCAGCAGCCCGGTCCAGAGGGGCAATCAGCCCCAGCATTTT; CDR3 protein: CASSPVQRGNQPQHF
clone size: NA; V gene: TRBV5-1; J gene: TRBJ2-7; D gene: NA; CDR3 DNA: TGCGCCAGCAGCTTGGGAGAAAGGACAGCTTTTTACGAGCAGTACTTC; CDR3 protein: CASSLGERTAFYEQYF
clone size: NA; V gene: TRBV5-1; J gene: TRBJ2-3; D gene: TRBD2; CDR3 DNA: TGCGCCAGCAGCTTGGGTTTAGCGGGGCTTAGCACAGATACGCAGTATTTT; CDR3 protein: CASSLGLAGLSTDTQYF
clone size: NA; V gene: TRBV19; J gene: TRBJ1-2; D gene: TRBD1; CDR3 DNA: TGTGCCAGTAGTATGAGGGCCGGGACAGACAATAACTATGGCTACACCTTC; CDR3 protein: CASSMRAGTDNNYGYTF